What follows is one T cell receptor (beta chain) and its context. This entry belongs to a study of cytomegalovirus exposure and HLA in healthy donors. The CDR3 contains 15 residues. Trimming removed 5 bases from V and 5 bases from J, with 16 bases in between. Germline V gene data show CDR1 as SNHLY and CDR2 as FYNNEI. The PCR employed 60 Vbeta primers together with 13 Jbeta primers. Clones were read by immunoSEQ multiplex PCR, and TCRdb kept only the in-frame ones, dropping some. The sample consists of around 110,000 clones, around 86% of them appearing once. The chain has TRBV2 and TRBJ2-1, with a possible D match to TRBD2 (6 bases). The sequencing sample was made of PBMCs. This clonotype was obtained from a woman aged 25 to 39 in good health and CMV-seronegative. DNA of the CDR3: TGTGCCAGCAGTACGAGCGGGTCGTTCAACAATGAGCAGTTCTTC. Protein: CASSTSGSFNNEQFF.